This is a list of T cell receptor beta chains from one sample in a study of blood T cell repertoires in COVID-19. The protocol was immunoSEQ multiplex PCR, while the TCRdb copy is restricted to in-frame clones and leaves out a portion. The data contain under 100,000 clones, 89% of them singletons. The sequencing sample was made of peripheral blood. The origin of the receptors is a man aged 55 to 70 with COVID-19, enrolled during active disease. The conserved cysteine and the conserved F or W are not part of the CDR3 here.

ASSARLAPGELF,TRBV19,TRBJ2-2
ASSLTGTGPNEQY,TRBV7-9,TRBJ2-7
ASSPDRDYGYT,TRBV6-5,TRBJ1-2
ASSPRSGGGSYNEQF,TRBV4-1,TRBJ2-1
ASTPGGLSSTDTQY,TRBV28,TRBJ2-3
ASAGQANQPQH,TRBV2,TRBJ1-5
ASSLNSNTGELF,TRBV7-2,TRBJ2-2
ASSFNPTEYGYT,TRBV11-3,TRBJ1-2
ASSEYGSGDNSPLH,TRBV25-1,TRBJ1-6
ASSPSGVRETQY,TRBV19,TRBJ2-5
ASSLAGTREQY,TRBV5-1,TRBJ2-7
AWSAQANQPQH,TRBV30,TRBJ1-5
ASSFRSANYGYT,TRBV5-8,TRBJ1-2
ASSQEWGGKAEAF,TRBV3-1/TRBV3-2,TRBJ1-1
ASSQDPGEGGNYEQY,TRBV4-2,TRBJ2-7
ATSALRNTEAF,TRBV15,TRBJ1-1
ASSVGAGGRETQY,TRBV9,TRBJ2-5
ASSRQGNTGELF,TRBV18,TRBJ2-2
ASSQDSGNQPQH,TRBV3-1/TRBV3-2,TRBJ1-5
ATSRDKNNYGYT,TRBV15,TRBJ1-2
ASGRGTNEQF,TRBV11-2,TRBJ2-1